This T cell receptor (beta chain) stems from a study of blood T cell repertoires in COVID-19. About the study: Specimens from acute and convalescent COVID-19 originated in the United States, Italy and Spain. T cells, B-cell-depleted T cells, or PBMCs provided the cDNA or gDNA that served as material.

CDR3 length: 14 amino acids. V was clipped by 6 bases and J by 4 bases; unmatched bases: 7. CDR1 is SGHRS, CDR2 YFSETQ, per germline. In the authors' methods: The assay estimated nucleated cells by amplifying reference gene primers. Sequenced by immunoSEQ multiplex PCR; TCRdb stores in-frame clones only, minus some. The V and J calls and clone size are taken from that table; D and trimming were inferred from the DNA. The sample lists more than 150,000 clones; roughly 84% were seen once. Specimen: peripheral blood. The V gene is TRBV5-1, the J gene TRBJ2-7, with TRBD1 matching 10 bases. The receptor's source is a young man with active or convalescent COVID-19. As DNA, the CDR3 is TGCGCCAGCACCTGGGGGACAGGGGTTTACGAGCAGTACTTC. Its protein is CASTWGTGVYEQYF.